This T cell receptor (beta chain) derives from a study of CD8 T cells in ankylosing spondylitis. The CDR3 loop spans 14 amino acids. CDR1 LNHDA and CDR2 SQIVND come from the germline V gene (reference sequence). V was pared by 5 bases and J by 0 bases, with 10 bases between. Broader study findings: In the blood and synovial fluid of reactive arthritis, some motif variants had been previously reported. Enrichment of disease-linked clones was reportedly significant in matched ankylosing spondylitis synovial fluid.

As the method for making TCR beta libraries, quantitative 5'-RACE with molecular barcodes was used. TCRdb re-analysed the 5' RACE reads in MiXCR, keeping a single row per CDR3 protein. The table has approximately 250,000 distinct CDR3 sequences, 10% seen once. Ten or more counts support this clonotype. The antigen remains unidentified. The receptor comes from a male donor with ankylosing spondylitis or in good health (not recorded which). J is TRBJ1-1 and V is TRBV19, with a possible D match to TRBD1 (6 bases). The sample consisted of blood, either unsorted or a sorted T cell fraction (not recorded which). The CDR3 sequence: CASSLRGMNTEAFF. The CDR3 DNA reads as TGTGCCAGTAGTTTAAGGGGGATGAACACTGAAGCTTTCTTT.